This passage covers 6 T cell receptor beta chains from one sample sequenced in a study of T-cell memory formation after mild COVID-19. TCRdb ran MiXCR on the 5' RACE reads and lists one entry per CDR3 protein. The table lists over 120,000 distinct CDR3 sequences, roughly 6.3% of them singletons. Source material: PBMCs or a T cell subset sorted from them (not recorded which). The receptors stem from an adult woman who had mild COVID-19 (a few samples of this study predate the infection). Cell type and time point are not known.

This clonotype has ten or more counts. For the CDR3, the DNA is TGTGCCAGCAGTCCCCCCCCGCACACTGAAGCTTTCTTT. It yields the protein CASSPPPHTEAFF. The rearrangement uses TRBV28 and TRBJ1-1; D is unclear. CDR3 length: 13 amino acids. Germline loops: CDR1 MDHEN, CDR2 SYDVKM. V lost 5 bases, J lost 3 bases, and 10 bases lay in between.

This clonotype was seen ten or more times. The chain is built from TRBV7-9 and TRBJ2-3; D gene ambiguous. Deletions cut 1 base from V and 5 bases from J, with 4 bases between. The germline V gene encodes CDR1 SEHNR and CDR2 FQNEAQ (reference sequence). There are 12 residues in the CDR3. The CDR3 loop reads CASSLVGDTQYF. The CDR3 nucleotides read TGTGCCAGCAGCTTAGTTGGAGATACGCAGTATTTT.

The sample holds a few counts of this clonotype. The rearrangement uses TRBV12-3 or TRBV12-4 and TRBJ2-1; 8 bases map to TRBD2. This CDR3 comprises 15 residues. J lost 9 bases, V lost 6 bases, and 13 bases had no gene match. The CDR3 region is CASSQFGTRGLEQFF. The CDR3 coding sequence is TGTGCCAGCAGCCAATTCGGGACTAGAGGTCTTGAGCAGTTCTTC.

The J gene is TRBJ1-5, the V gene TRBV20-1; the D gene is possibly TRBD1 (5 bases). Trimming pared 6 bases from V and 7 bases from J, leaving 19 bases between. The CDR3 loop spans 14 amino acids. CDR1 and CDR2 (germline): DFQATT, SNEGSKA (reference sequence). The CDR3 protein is CSATTGGANQPQHF. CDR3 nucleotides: TGCAGTGCGACAACGGGAGGGGCCAACCAGCCCCAGCATTTT.

The CDR3 region is CASSTGQGAEAFF. The CDR3 region has the DNA TGTGCCAGCTCAACCGGACAGGGAGCTGAAGCTTTCTTT. The rearrangement joins TRBV18 to TRBJ1-1; 8 bases agree with TRBD1. Germline assignment: CDR1 KGHSH and CDR2 LQKENI. V was pared by 5 bases and J by 6 bases, with 5 bases of the junction left unmatched. This CDR3 contains 13 residues.

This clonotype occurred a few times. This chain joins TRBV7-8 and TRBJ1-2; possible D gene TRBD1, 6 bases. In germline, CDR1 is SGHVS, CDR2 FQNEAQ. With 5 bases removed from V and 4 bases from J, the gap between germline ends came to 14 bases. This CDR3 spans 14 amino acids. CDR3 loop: CASSPYREGYGYTF. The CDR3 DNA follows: TGTGCCAGCAGCCCATACAGGGAGGGCTATGGCTACACCTTC. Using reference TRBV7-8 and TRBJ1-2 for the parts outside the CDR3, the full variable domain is GAGVSQSPRYKVAKRGQDVALRCDPISGHVSLFWYQQALGQGPEFLTYFQNEAQLDKSGLPSDRFFAERPEGSVSTLKIQRTQQEDSAVYLCASSPYREGYGYTFGSGTRLTVV.